What follows are 7 T cell receptor beta chains derived from one specimen sequenced in a study of glioma-infiltrating T cells. Amplification of TCR alpha and beta CDR3 regions from RNA used iRepertoire nested multiplex PCR. TCRdb processed the multiplex PCR reads anew with MiXCR; each CDR3 protein has one entry. The sample has fewer than 200,000 distinct CDR3 sequences, under 55% seen once; the top ten hold roughly 5.2%. The specimen sequenced was glioma tissue, nonneoplastic brain tissue, or PBMCs (not recorded which). These receptors all come from a human donor with low-grade glioma or glioblastoma, undergoing nonglioma brain surgery, or in good health (not recorded which).

Of note for this clonotype: A much larger clone is a single base away; this may be a read error. CDR3 in amino acids: CSARGGALVTEAFF. The CDR3 region has the DNA TGCAGTGCTAGAGGGGGGGCGCTGGTCACTGAAGCTTTCTTT. The V and J genes are TRBV20-1 and TRBJ1-1, with D possibly being TRBD1 (6 bases). The CDR3 is 14 residues long. Trimming left V 1 base short and J 4 bases short, with 13 bases between. Germline V lookup: CDR1 DFQATT, CDR2 SNEGSKA (reference sequence).

A note on this clonotype: This may come from a read error, since a much larger clone is one base off. The genes are TRBV28 and TRBJ1-2, with unresolved D. The V end was cut by 5 bases, the J end by 8 bases, with 15 bases between. Germline assignment: CDR1 MDHEN and CDR2 SYDVKM. The CDR3 is 13 amino acids. CDR3 residues: CASSMTFTGGYTF. The DNA of the CDR3 is TGTGCCAGCAGTATGACGTTCACGGGGGGCTACACCTTC.

The sample holds many counts of this clonotype. The chain joins TRBV6-1 to TRBJ2-1, with 12 bases matching TRBD1. Germline V gives CDR1 MNHNS, CDR2 SASEGT. The CDR3 consists of 14 residues. V lost 6 bases and J lost 7; bases outside the gene matches: 4. The CDR3 bases are TGTGCCAGCAGAGGGACAGGGGGCTGGAATGAGCAGTTCTTC. Its translation is CASRGTGGWNEQFF.

This chain uses TRBV7-2 with TRBJ2-7; D might be TRBD1 or TRBD2, each matching 5 bases. In germline, CDR1 is SGHTA, CDR2 FQGNSA. Trimming stripped 5 bases from V and 2 bases from J, with 13 bases between. The CDR3 has 14 residues. The CDR3 DNA is TGTGCCAGCAGCAACCAGGGACGTCCCTACGAGCAGTACTTC. This encodes CASSNQGRPYEQYF. The variable domain in full, with the rest retrieved from reference TRBV7-2 and TRBJ2-7, is GAGVSQSPSNKVTEKGKDVELRCDPISGHTALYWYRQSLGQGLEFLIYFQGNSAPDKSGLPSDRFSAERTGGSVSTLTIQRTQQEDSAVYLCASSNQGRPYEQYFGPGTRLTVT.

This rearrangement joins TRBV7-7 to TRBJ2-6, with D uncertain. V was shortened by 5 bases and J by 2 bases, with 10 bases between the two germline ends. CDR1 SSHAT and CDR2 FNYEAQ come from the germline V gene (reference sequence). The CDR3 is made up of 15 amino acids. The DNA for the CDR3 is TGTGCCAGCAGCCCCGCCGGGCCTGGGGCCAACGTCCTGACTTTC. This sequence encodes CASSPAGPGANVLTF.

Comments on this clonotype: A read error may produce the germline difference seen at one junction end. The chain links TRBV6-1 to TRBJ2-2, with 7 bases aligning to TRBD2. The CDR3 has 15 residues. From germline, CDR1 is MNHNS and CDR2 SASEGT. The CDR3 region has the DNA TGTGCCAGCAAAATGACTAGCAGTAACAACGGGGAGGTGTTTTTT. It translates to CASKMTSSNNGEVFF.

The V call is TRBV15, the J call TRBJ1-1, with D tentatively TRBD1 (5 bases). This CDR3 is built from 16 residues. Deletions cut 1 base from V and 3 bases from J, with 15 bases between. CDR1 LNHNV and CDR2 YYDKDF come from the germline V gene (reference sequence). The CDR3 loop is CATSRVDSPGDTEAFF. CDR3 DNA: TGTGCCACCAGCAGAGTAGACAGTCCCGGGGACACTGAAGCTTTCTTT.